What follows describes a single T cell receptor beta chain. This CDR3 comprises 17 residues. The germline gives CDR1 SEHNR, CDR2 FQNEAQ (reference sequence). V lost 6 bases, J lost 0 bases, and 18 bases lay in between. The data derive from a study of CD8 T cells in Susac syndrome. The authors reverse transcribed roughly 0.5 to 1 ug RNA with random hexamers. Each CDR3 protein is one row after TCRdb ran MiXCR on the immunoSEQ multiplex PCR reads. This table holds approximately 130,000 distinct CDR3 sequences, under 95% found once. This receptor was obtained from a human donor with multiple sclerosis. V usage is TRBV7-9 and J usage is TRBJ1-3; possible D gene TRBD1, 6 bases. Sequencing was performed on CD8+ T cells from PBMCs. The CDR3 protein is CASSSQIGTTSGNTIYF. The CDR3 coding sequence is TGTGCCAGCAGTTCCCAGATCGGGACAACCTCTGGAAACACCATATATTTT.